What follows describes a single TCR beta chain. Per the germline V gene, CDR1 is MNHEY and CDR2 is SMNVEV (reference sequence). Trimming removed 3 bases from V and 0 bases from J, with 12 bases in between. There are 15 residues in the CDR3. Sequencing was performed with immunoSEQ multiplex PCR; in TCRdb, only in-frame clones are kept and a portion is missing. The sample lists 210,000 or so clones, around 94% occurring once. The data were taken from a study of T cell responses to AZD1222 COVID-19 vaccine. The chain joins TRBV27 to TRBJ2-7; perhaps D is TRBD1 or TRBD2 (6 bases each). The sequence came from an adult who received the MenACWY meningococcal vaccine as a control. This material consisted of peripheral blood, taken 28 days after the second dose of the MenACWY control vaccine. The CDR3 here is CASSFRGLSSYEQYF. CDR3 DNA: TGTGCCAGCAGTTTTCGGGGGCTGAGCTCCTACGAGCAGTACTTC.